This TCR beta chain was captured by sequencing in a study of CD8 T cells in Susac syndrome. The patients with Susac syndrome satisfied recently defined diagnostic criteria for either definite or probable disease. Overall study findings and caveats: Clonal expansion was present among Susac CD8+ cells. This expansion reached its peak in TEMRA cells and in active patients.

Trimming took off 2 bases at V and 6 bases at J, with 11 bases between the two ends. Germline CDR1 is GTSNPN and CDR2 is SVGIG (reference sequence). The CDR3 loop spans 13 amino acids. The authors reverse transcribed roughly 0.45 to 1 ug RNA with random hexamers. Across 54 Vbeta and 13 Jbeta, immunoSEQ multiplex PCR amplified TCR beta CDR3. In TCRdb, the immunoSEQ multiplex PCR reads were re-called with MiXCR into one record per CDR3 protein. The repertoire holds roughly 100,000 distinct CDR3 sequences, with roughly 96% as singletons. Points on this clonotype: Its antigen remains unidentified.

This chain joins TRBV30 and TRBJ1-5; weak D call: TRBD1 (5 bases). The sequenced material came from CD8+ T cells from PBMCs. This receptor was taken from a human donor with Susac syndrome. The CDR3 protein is CAWSSGGAQPQHF. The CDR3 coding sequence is TGTGCCTGGAGTTCAGGAGGGGCTCAGCCCCAGCATTTT.